The 4 T cell receptor beta chains in this list originate from one sample, sequenced in a study of vaccination effects on CD4 cells after COVID-19. TCRdb keeps only in-frame clones here, not all; method: immunoSEQ multiplex PCR. The table lists approximately 60,000 clones, 55% to 75% of them singletons. No antigen is known for these receptors. Subsequent to a culture period of 10 days, CD4+ T cells were isolated. The source material was CD4+ T cells from PBMCs cultured without peptide, sampled before COVID-19 vaccination. The source is a human donor who had a prior SARS-CoV-2 infection.

The rearrangement links TRBV4-1 to TRBJ2-2; TRBD2 matches 13 bases. The CDR3 contains 17 residues. The V gene's germline CDR1 is MGHRA and CDR2 YSYEKL. V lost 2 bases, J lost 6 bases, and 6 bases stayed unmatched. CDR3 sequence (DNA): TGCGCCAGCAGCCAAAGGACTAGCGGGAGTGTTGCCGGGGAGCTGTTTTTT. Amino acids: CASSQRTSGSVAGELFF.

The chain is built from TRBV7-9 and TRBJ1-2; 7 nucleotides line up with TRBD1. J was trimmed by 7 bases and V by 4 bases; bases with no gene match: 6. CDR1 SEHNR and CDR2 FQNEAQ come from the germline V gene (reference sequence). CDR3 size: 13 residues. The CDR3: CASSSNRGGGYTF. CDR3 sequence (DNA): TGTGCCAGCAGCTCTAACAGGGGAGGTGGCTACACCTTC.

The V gene is TRBV7-9, the J gene TRBJ2-1; no clear D gene. CDR3 length: 14 residues. The V gene's germline CDR1 is SEHNR and CDR2 FQNEAQ (reference sequence). Deletions cut 6 bases from V and 7 bases from J, with 16 bases between. CDR3 amino acids: CASSPKDGRNEQFF. CDR3 sequence (DNA): TGTGCCAGCAGTCCAAAGGACGGTAGGAATGAGCAGTTCTTC.

The chain has TRBV21-1 and TRBJ1-1. TRBV21-1 is termed a pseudogene. There are 15 residues in the CDR3. The CDR3 bases are TGTGCCAGCAGCAAATACGGTCTCGAGAACACTGAAGCTTTCTTT. Its translation: CASSKYGLENTEAFF.